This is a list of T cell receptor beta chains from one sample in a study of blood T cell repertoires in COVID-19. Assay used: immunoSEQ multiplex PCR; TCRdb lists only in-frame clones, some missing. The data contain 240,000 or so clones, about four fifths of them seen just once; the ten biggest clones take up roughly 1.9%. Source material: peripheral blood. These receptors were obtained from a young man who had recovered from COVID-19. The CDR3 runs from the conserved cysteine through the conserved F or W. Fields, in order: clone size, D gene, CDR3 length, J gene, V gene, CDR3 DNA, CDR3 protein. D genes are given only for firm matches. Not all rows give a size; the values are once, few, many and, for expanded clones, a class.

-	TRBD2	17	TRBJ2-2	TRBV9	TGTGCCAGCAGCCAGACTAGCGGGGGGAGGGACACCGGGGAGCTGTTTTTT	CASSQTSGGRDTGELFF
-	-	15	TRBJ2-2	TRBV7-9	TGTGCCAGCAGCTTGGGTTCCCTAGGTCCCGGGGAGCTGTTTTTT	CASSLGSLGPGELFF
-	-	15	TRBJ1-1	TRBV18	TGTGCCAGCTCACCAATCGCAGTCCAAAGCACTGAAGCTTTCTTT	CASSPIAVQSTEAFF
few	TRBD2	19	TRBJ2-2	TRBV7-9	TGTGCCAGCAGCTCCTCCCCGGGACTAGCGGGGGCGAACACCGGGGAGCTGTTTTTT	CASSSSPGLAGANTGELFF
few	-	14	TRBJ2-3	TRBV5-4	TGTGCCAGCAGCTTGGAAGGGGGCACAGATACGCAGTATTTT	CASSLEGGTDTQYF
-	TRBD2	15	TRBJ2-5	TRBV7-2	TGTGCCAGCAGCCTTTGGTCCGCGGGGGGCGGGACCCAGTACTTC	CASSLWSAGGGTQYF
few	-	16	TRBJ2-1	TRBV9	TGTGCCAGCAGCGTAGAGGGCAACGGGGGCTACAATGAGCAGTTCTTC	CASSVEGNGGYNEQFF
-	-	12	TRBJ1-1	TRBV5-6	TGTGCCAGCAGCTTAGGTAGCGCTGAAGCTTTCTTT	CASSLGSAEAFF
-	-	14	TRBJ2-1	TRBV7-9	TGTGCCAGCAGCTTCCCGGGTGTGAGGAATGAGCAGTTCTTC	CASSFPGVRNEQFF
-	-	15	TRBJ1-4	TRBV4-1	TGCGCCAGCAGCCCCCTAGGCAGGGCGCATGAAAAACTGTTTTTT	CASSPLGRAHEKLFF
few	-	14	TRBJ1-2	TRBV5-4	TGTGCCAGCAGCCATAAACAGGGACGAGAGGGCTACACCTTC	CASSHKQGREGYTF
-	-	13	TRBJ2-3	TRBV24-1	TGTGCCACCAGTGACCTGAGCACAGATACGCAGTATTTT	CATSDLSTDTQYF
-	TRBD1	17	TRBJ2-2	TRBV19	TGTGCCAGTAGTTCACAGACAGGGGGTTACCGAGCCGGGGAGCTGTTTTTT	CASSSQTGGYRAGELFF
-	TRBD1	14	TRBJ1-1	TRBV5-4	TGTGCCAGCAGCACCCAGACAGGGAGGACTGAAGCTTTCTTT	CASSTQTGRTEAFF
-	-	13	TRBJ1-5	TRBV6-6	TGTGCCAGCAGTTCCACAGGGTTGGAGCCCCAGCATTTT	CASSSTGLEPQHF
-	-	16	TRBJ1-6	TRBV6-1	TGTGCCAGCAGTGAAGCGTGGGGGGGATCTAATTCACCCCTCCACTTT	CASSEAWGGSNSPLHF